Below are 15 T cell receptor beta chains sequenced from a single sample in a study of liver allograft versus peripheral blood T cells. Study background: Comparing T cell receptor repertoires in transplanted livers with those in recipients' peripheral blood was part of the design.

TCRdb itself ran the reads through MiXCR, one entry per CDR3 protein. The repertoire has approximately 9,300 distinct CDR3 sequences, around a sixth of them found once; the top ten carry about 1.2%. The receptors stem from a human patient who had a liver transplant. Some T cells may be graft donor cells.

In this sample, this clonotype turned up many times. The chain recombines TRBV7-2 with TRBJ1-3, with D uncertain. This CDR3 comprises 15 residues. Deletions cut 0 bases from V and 2 bases from J, with 8 bases between. The germline CDR1 and CDR2 sequences are SGHTA and FQGNSA. CDR3 in amino acids: CASSLAATAGNTIYF. The CDR3 nucleotides read TGTGCCAGCAGCTTAGCGGCCACTGCTGGAAACACCATATATTTT.

This chain joins TRBV12-3 or TRBV12-4 and TRBJ1-6, with D maybe TRBD1 (5 bases). This CDR3 spans 14 amino acids. V was clipped by 1 base and J by 5 bases, with 6 bases between them. CDR3 nucleotide sequence: TGTGCCAGCAGTTTAGGACAGCATAATTCACCCCTCCACTTT. It yields the protein CASSLGQHNSPLHF.

CDR3 residues: CACSLGEASGGVYNEQFF. For the CDR3, the DNA is TGTGCCTGTTCCCTCGGGGAGGCTAGCGGGGGGGTCTACAATGAGCAGTTCTTC. The gene calls are TRBV30 and TRBJ2-1; 12 bases map to TRBD2. In germline, CDR1 is GTSNPN, CDR2 SVGIG (reference sequence). The ends lost 6 bases at V and 3 bases at J; junction bases unmatched: 15. This CDR3 is built from 18 residues. Together with reference TRBV30 and TRBJ2-1, the CDR3 gives the full variable domain: SQTIHQWPATLVQPVGSPLSLECTVEGTSNPNLYWYRQAAGRGLQLLFYSVGIGQISSEVPQNLSASRPQDRQFILSSKKLLLSDSGFYLCACSLGEASGGVYNEQFFGPGTRLTVL.

This clonotype is judged medium-sized. The rearrangement links TRBV18 to TRBJ1-1; TRBD1 agrees at 8 bases. The CDR3 loop spans 15 amino acids. Germline V gene data show CDR1 as KGHSH and CDR2 as LQKENI. With 3 bases clipped from V and 4 bases from J, the junction kept 7 bases outside the gene matches. CDR3 DNA: TGTGCCAGCTCACCCTACCGGGACAGGTCCACTGAAGCTTTCTTT. Its translation: CASSPYRDRSTEAFF.

By its share, this clonotype is medium-sized. The chain uses TRBV18 and TRBJ1-1, with D unresolved. The CDR3 contains 16 residues. Germline V CDR1 and CDR2: KGHSH, LQKENI. The V end lost 3 bases, the J end lost 0 bases, and 14 bases lay between the germline ends. The CDR3 region is CASSPRQDLMNTEAFF. CDR3 nucleotides: TGTGCCAGCTCACCGCGGCAGGACCTCATGAACACTGAAGCTTTCTTT.

This clonotype turned up a few times. The J gene is TRBJ1-2, the V gene TRBV6-5; 12 bases align to TRBD1. The V gene end was trimmed by 7 bases and the J gene end by 8 bases; junction bases not matched to a gene: 11. The CDR3 length is 15 residues. Germline CDR1 MNHEY, CDR2 SVGAGI. CDR3 sequence reads: CASTARDRGRRGYTF. CDR3 DNA: TGTGCCAGCACGGCCCGGGACAGGGGGCGAAGGGGCTACACCTTC.

This clonotype is categorized as medium-sized. The genes are TRBV6-2 or TRBV6-3 and TRBJ1-1, with 7 positions matching TRBD1. The CDR3 contains 18 residues. Germline V gene data show CDR1 as MNHEY and CDR2 as SVGEGT. V was pared by 5 bases and J by 3 bases, with 18 bases of the junction left unmatched. This chain's CDR3 is CASSPIISSTGRDTEAFF. As DNA, the CDR3 is TGTGCCAGCAGTCCGATAATCTCCTCGACAGGGAGGGACACTGAAGCTTTCTTT.

This clonotype ranks as medium-sized. This sequence joins TRBV7-2 and TRBJ2-7, with D tentatively TRBD1 (5 bases). The CDR3 extends over 13 amino acids. V was cut by 5 bases and J by 6 bases, with 14 bases left in between. Germline V gene data show CDR1 as SGHTA and CDR2 as FQGNSA. This CDR3 reads CASSPQGLGEQYF. The DNA of the CDR3 is TGTGCCAGCAGCCCCCAGGGCTTGGGCGAGCAGTACTTC.

With respect to this clonotype: A read error may be the cause here, since a much bigger clone is one base away. The V and J genes are TRBV7-2 and TRBJ1-6; possible D gene TRBD1, 5 bases. The CDR3 spans 14 residues. Per the germline V gene, CDR1 is SGHTA and CDR2 is FQGNSA. CDR3 nucleotide sequence: TGTGCCAGCAGCCGGACACCTAATAATTCATCCCTCCACTTT. Translation: CASSRTPNNSSLHF.

Relative to its sample, this clonotype is medium-sized (0.01 to 0.1%). The rearrangement uses TRBV6-5 and TRBJ1-1; D perhaps matches TRBD1 (5 bases). There are 14 residues in the CDR3. V was trimmed by 6 bases and J by 5 bases, leaving 16 bases between them. Germline V gene data show CDR1 as MNHEY and CDR2 as SVGAGI. The CDR3 coding sequence is TGTGCCAGCAGCAACTCGGGGGGGGGTACTGAAGCTTTCTTT. Encoded protein: CASSNSGGGTEAFF.

This clonotype is medium-sized. The chain joins TRBV19 to TRBJ1-5; unclear D gene. From germline, CDR1 is LNHDA and CDR2 SQIVND (reference sequence). This CDR3 region has 16 residues. V lost 6 bases to trimming and J lost 0 bases, with 15 bases between them. This chain's CDR3 is CASRPRPGDSNQPQHF. CDR3 DNA sequence: TGTGCCAGTAGGCCAAGGCCAGGCGATAGCAATCAGCCCCAGCATTTT.

The table lists this clonotype with many counts. The gene calls are TRBV18 and TRBJ1-5; D not resolved. Germline CDR1 KGHSH, CDR2 LQKENI. The CDR3 covers 13 residues. Trimming cost V 5 bases and J 4 bases, with 9 bases left between them. In DNA form, the CDR3 reads TGTGCCAGCTCAATCAGTTTAAATCAGCCCCAGCATTTT. This codes for CASSISLNQPQHF.

V is TRBV30 and J is TRBJ2-7, with D uncertain. CDR1 is GTSNPN, CDR2 SVGIG, per germline (reference sequence). The CDR3 is made up of 12 amino acids. V was pared by 2 bases and J by 3 bases, with 8 bases between. The CDR3 DNA reads TGTGCCTGGAGTAATAGAAACTACGAGCAGTACTTC. Translation gives CAWSNRNYEQYF.

In its sample, this clonotype was seen many times. V and J are TRBV5-4 and TRBJ1-1, with D hard to call. Germline-derived CDR1 and CDR2 are SGHNT and YYREEE (reference sequence). The CDR3 loop spans 12 amino acids. The ends were cut back, 0 bases at V and 9 bases at J, with 9 bases in the middle. The CDR3 sequence: CASSLDYSKAFF. The CDR3 DNA follows: TGTGCCAGCAGCTTGGATTATAGTAAAGCTTTCTTT.

By share of the sample, this clonotype is medium-sized. The chain recombines TRBV6-2 or TRBV6-3 with TRBJ1-2, with D hard to call. In germline, CDR1 is MNHEY, CDR2 SVGEGT. Trimming pared 5 bases from V and 4 bases from J, leaving 5 bases between. This CDR3 region has 11 residues. The CDR3 here is CASSQGYGYTF. The CDR3 bases are TGTGCCAGCAGTCAAGGCTATGGCTACACCTTC.